One and the same sample provided the 19 T cell receptor beta chains below, sequenced in a study of blood T cell repertoires in COVID-19. Generated by immunoSEQ multiplex PCR, the TCRdb table keeps only in-frame clones and is missing some. The sample shows 200,000 to 250,000 clones, around 88% of them seen only once. The sequencing input was peripheral blood. These TCRs come from an elderly woman with COVID-19, enrolled during active disease.

This chain uses TRBV11-2 with TRBJ1-3, with D perhaps TRBD1 (5 bases). V lost 5 bases and J 4 bases, leaving 15 bases between the germline ends. This CDR3 region has 15 residues. Germline V gene lookup returns CDR1 SGHAT and CDR2 FQNNGV. CDR3 amino acids: CASSTQGGAGNTIYF. CDR3 nucleotide sequence: TGTGCCAGCAGCACCCAGGGAGGTGCGGGAAACACCATATATTTT.

CDR3 nucleotide sequence: TGTGCCGCCGGTAGGCGGGAAGATGGCTACACCTTC. Amino acids: CAAGRREDGYTF. The chain joins TRBV10-3 to TRBJ1-2, with no clear D. V was clipped by 11 bases and J by 6 bases, with 16 bases between them. This CDR3 is 12 amino acids long. CDR1 is ENHRY, CDR2 SYGVKD, per germline.

The chain has TRBV3-1 (or the pseudogene TRBV3-2) and TRBJ1-1, with D maybe TRBD1 (6 bases). Germline V gene lookup returns CDR1 LGHDT and CDR2 YNNKEL (reference sequence). The V end was cut by 0 bases, the J end by 6 bases, with 11 bases between. The CDR3 contains 14 residues. In DNA form, the CDR3 reads TGTGCCAGCAGCCAAGATCACAGGGTGGCTGAAGCTTTCTTT. Amino acids: CASSQDHRVAEAFF.

The rearrangement uses TRBV20-1 and TRBJ2-1; D is undetermined. V dropped 2 bases and J dropped 7 bases, with 6 bases sitting between them. CDR3 size: 11 residues. CDR1 DFQATT and CDR2 SNEGSKA come from the germline V gene (reference sequence). The DNA for the CDR3 is TGCAGTGCTAGATCCCAGAATGAGCAGTTCTTC. It encodes CSARSQNEQFF.

The chain is built from TRBV9 and TRBJ2-2; no clear D. CDR1 is SGDLS, CDR2 YYNGEE, per germline. Trimming took 4 bases from V and 4 from J, leaving 8 bases between them. The CDR3 is made up of 13 amino acids. The CDR3: CASSLGPTGELFF. The CDR3 region has the DNA TGTGCCAGCAGCTTAGGGCCCACCGGGGAGCTGTTTTTT.

Details on this clone: Its ends do not fully match the called genes, so a read error is possible. The rearrangement links TRBV3-1 (or the pseudogene TRBV3-2) to TRBJ2-7, with D hard to call. The CDR3 sequence is 9 residues long. Per the germline V gene, CDR1 is LGHDT and CDR2 is YNNKEL (reference sequence). CDR3: CASSQDDKF. The CDR3 DNA reads as TGTGCCAGCAGCCAAGATGACAAATTC.

This chain joins TRBV7-9 and TRBJ2-7; TRBD2 matches at 7 bases. The J segment lost 0 bases and the V segment lost 6 bases, leaving 11 bases of the junction unmatched. The CDR3 consists of 16 residues. Germline lookup yields CDR1 SEHNR and CDR2 FQNEAQ (reference sequence). CDR3 bases: TGTGCCAGCAGTTCAGGGCCGGGCGGGGGCTCCTACGAGCAGTACTTC. It specifies CASSSGPGGGSYEQYF.

The V and J genes are TRBV3-1 (or the pseudogene TRBV3-2) and TRBJ2-2; 7 nucleotides match TRBD1. CDR3 length: 14 residues. From germline, CDR1 is LGHDT and CDR2 YNNKEL (reference sequence). Trimming cost V 5 bases and J 5 bases; bases outside gene matches: 5. CDR3 in amino acids: CASSWTGRTGELFF. Written as DNA, the CDR3 is TGTGCCAGCAGCTGGACAGGTCGGACCGGGGAGCTGTTTTTT.

This sequence joins TRBV27 and TRBJ2-5, with 8 bases that match TRBD2. The CDR3 is 18 residues long. Germline V gene data show CDR1 as MNHEY and CDR2 as SMNVEV (reference sequence). Trimming at V came to 3 bases and at J to 5 bases, leaving 17 bases not matched to a gene. The DNA of the CDR3 is TGTGCCAGCAGTTTGGGCCGGCTAGCGGGCGGGACAAGCGAGACCCAGTACTTC. Its protein product is CASSLGRLAGGTSETQYF.

The sample holds one count of this clone. The gene calls are TRBV21-1 and TRBJ2-7; the D call of TRBD2 is as the table states it, not checked on the DNA. TRBV21-1 is a pseudogene segment. The CDR3 has 24 amino acids. The CDR3 bases are TGTGCCAGCAGCTCACCCCACTCGGGGGACCCCCACGGTAGCGGGAGACGAAGCTCCTACGAGCAGTACTTC. This translates into CASSSPHSGDPHGSGRRSSYEQYF.

The rearrangement uses TRBV6-5 and TRBJ2-5; 7 nucleotides match TRBD1. The CDR3 runs 13 residues. V gave up 5 bases and J gave up 4 bases; unmatched junction bases: 4. Germline V gives CDR1 MNHEY, CDR2 SVGAGI. CDR3 region: CASSPGTVETQYF. The CDR3 DNA reads as TGTGCCAGCAGTCCTGGGACAGTAGAGACCCAGTACTTC.

This clone was seen only once. The genes are TRBV7-8 and TRBJ2-5; 13 nucleotides agree with TRBD2. Unmatched junction bases numbered 8, after V lost 5 bases and J lost 5 bases. Germline CDR1 and CDR2: SGHVS and FQNEAQ. CDR3 size: 16 residues. CDR3 region: CASSPGLAGVAETQYF. The CDR3 DNA reads as TGTGCCAGCAGCCCCGGACTAGCGGGGGTGGCTGAGACCCAGTACTTC.

This chain connects TRBV6-4 to TRBJ2-3, with unresolved D. The CDR3 runs 15 residues. Trimming left V 3 bases short and J 4 bases short, with 14 bases between. Per germline, CDR1 MRHNA and CDR2 SNTAGT. The CDR3 here is CASSETPLGADTQYF. CDR3 nucleotides: TGTGCCAGCAGTGAGACCCCTCTCGGAGCAGATACGCAGTATTTT.

This clone was recorded once. The CDR3 here is CASSPPTGNSPLHF. The CDR3 DNA follows: TGTGCCAGCTCACCACCGACGGGTAATTCACCCCTCCACTTT. The rearrangement joins TRBV18 to TRBJ1-6; D is ambiguous. Germline V gene lookup returns CDR1 KGHSH and CDR2 LQKENI. Trimming took off 0 bases at V and 6 bases at J, with 6 bases between the two ends. The CDR3 runs 14 residues.

The chain couples TRBV7-9 to TRBJ1-2; D is undetermined. V lost 9 bases, J lost 0 bases, and 20 bases lay in between. Per germline, CDR1 SEHNR and CDR2 FQNEAQ (reference sequence). This CDR3 has 16 amino acids. This chain's CDR3 is CARRTGKFNSNYGYTF. In nucleotides, the CDR3 is TGTGCCAGAAGAACCGGGAAATTTAATTCTAACTATGGCTACACCTTC.

V and J are TRBV9 and TRBJ2-7; weak D call: TRBD1 (5 bases). Germline lookup yields CDR1 SGDLS and CDR2 YYNGEE. Trimming pared 0 bases from V and 2 bases from J, leaving 9 bases between. This CDR3 is built from 14 residues. The CDR3 DNA reads TGTGCCAGCAGCGTAGGGCAGGGAACCTACGAGCAGTACTTC. Protein product: CASSVGQGTYEQYF.

The gene calls are TRBV5-5 and TRBJ1-5; D gene uncertain. CDR1 is SGHKS and CDR2 is YYEKEE in the germline V gene (reference sequence). Trimming took 1 base from V and 1 from J, leaving 6 bases between them. The CDR3 contains 14 residues. Written as DNA, the CDR3 is TGTGCCAGCAGCTTGATGAGAAGCAATCAGCCCCAGCATTTT. Translated: CASSLMRSNQPQHF.

This chain uses TRBV7-9 with TRBJ1-4; perhaps TRBD1 as D (6 bases). The CDR3 runs to 15 residues. Germline V gene sequence: CDR1 SEHNR, CDR2 FQNEAQ (reference sequence). Trimming cost V 6 bases and J 8 bases, with 19 bases left between them. CDR3 in DNA: TGTGCCAGCAGTTTCTGGACAGCTGCTGACGAAAAACTGTTTTTT. This encodes CASSFWTAADEKLFF.

This CDR3 is CASSPNAGPQEKLFF. In DNA, the CDR3 is TGTGCCAGCTCACCAAATGCAGGGCCGCAGGAAAAACTGTTTTTT. The genes are TRBV18 and TRBJ1-4; weak D call: TRBD1 (5 bases). This CDR3 has 15 residues. V gave up 2 bases and J gave up 8 bases, with 15 bases separating them. Germline lookup yields CDR1 KGHSH and CDR2 LQKENI.